The 14 T cell receptor beta chains given below trace back to one sample, sequenced in a study of regulatory T cells in long-lasting Graves disease (TCRdb year 2021). The protocol used for the library was multiplex PCR. TCRdb lists the instrument as Illumina HiSeq 4000. TCR beta libraries were built with iRepertoire HTBI primers and Arm-PCR amplification of CDR3 regions. The public sequencing data were trimmed at Q25 with fastp and processed into clonotypes with MiXCR by TCRdb, which kept only in-frame beta chains. Identical CDR3 protein sequences are pooled into one entry, listed with their most common genes and DNA. The sample table holds 580,000 or so distinct CDR3 sequences, of which roughly a sixth were seen once. The leading ten clones occupy more than 10% of the sample. Read against the paper, the sample's time point label means: newly diagnosed GD, antithyroid drugs for less than 3 months. RNA was extracted from PBMCs in TRIzol for both TCR sequencing and RNA sequencing.

The sample also formed part of further work on T cells in Graves' hyperthyroidism and ophthalmopathy.

Source: peripheral blood mononuclear cells (PBMCs), taken at new diagnosis, from a patient treated with antithyroid drugs. Receptor source: a man aged 18 to 35 with Graves disease. Donor details come from another sample of the same person, matched by shared clones.

This clonotype was recorded at least ten times. The gene calls are TRBV20-1 and TRBJ2-7, with D tentatively TRBD1 or TRBD2 (6 bases each). The CDR3 sequence is 14 residues long. Trimming stripped 7 bases from V and 1 base from J, with 17 bases between. Germline-derived CDR1 and CDR2 are DFQATT and SNEGSKA (reference sequence). CDR3 region: CSVSRQEGSYEQYF. In DNA form, the CDR3 reads TGCAGTGTCTCAAGACAGGAGGGTTCCTACGAGCAGTACTTC.

CDR3 in DNA: TGTGCCAGCTCACCTTGGCGGGAGGACACAGATACGCAGTATTTT. This gives the protein CASSPWREDTDTQYF. The chain combines TRBV18 with TRBJ2-3; TRBD2 aligns across 8 bases. From germline, CDR1 is KGHSH and CDR2 LQKENI. Trimming at V came to 3 bases and at J to 2 bases, leaving 4 bases not matched to a gene. This CDR3 spans 15 amino acids.

In its sample, this clonotype was seen many times. V usage is TRBV7-9 and J usage is TRBJ2-7, with TRBD2 as a possible D gene (6 bases). Trimming shortened V by 4 bases and J by 2 bases, and 15 bases separated the two germline ends. The CDR3 runs to 15 residues. Germline CDR1 is SEHNR and CDR2 is FQNEAQ (reference sequence). CDR3 DNA sequence: TGTGCCAGCAGCTCGTGGGGTAGCGGAACCTACGAGCAGTACTTC. It translates to CASSSWGSGTYEQYF. Full variable domain (remainder filled in from reference TRBV7-9 and TRBJ2-7): DTGVSQNPRHKITKRGQNVTFRCDPISEHNRLYWYRQTLGQGPEFLTYFQNEAQLEKSRLLSDRFSAERPKGSFSTLEIQRTEQGDSAMYLCASSSWGSGTYEQYFGPGTRLTVT.

The J gene is TRBJ2-3, the V gene TRBV7-9; maybe TRBD2 (5 bases). The CDR3 runs 15 residues. Trimming took off 1 base at V and 3 bases at J, with 11 bases between the two ends. Per the germline V gene, CDR1 is SEHNR and CDR2 is FQNEAQ (reference sequence). The CDR3 here is CASSLVGVGTDTQYF. As DNA, the CDR3 is TGTGCCAGCAGCTTAGTGGGAGTGGGGACAGATACGCAGTATTTT. Full variable domain (missing parts from reference TRBV7-9 and TRBJ2-3): DTGVSQNPRHKITKRGQNVTFRCDPISEHNRLYWYRQTLGQGPEFLTYFQNEAQLEKSRLLSDRFSAERPKGSFSTLEIQRTEQGDSAMYLCASSLVGVGTDTQYFGPGTRLTVL.

This sequence joins TRBV6-9 and TRBJ1-6; D gene unclear. The V and J ends lost 3 bases and 8 bases respectively, with 8 bases between them. Germline CDR1 reads MNHGY; CDR2 reads SVAAGI. This CDR3 contains 13 residues. The DNA of the CDR3 is TGTGCCAGCAGTTACTCTCCGGATTCACCCCTCCACTTT. Translation gives CASSYSPDSPLHF.

There are many counts of this clonotype. V is TRBV5-1 and J is TRBJ2-2; 9 nucleotides align to TRBD2. Germline CDR1 and CDR2: SGHRS and YFSETQ. This CDR3 comprises 16 residues. V was pared by 5 bases and J by 5 bases, with 10 bases of the junction left unmatched. The CDR3 DNA reads TGCGCCAGCAGTCGAATAGCGGGAGCGGGGACCGGGGAGCTGTTTTTT. Translating gives CASSRIAGAGTGELFF.

This clonotype was seen many times. The chain couples TRBV5-8 to TRBJ1-4; possibly TRBD1 for D (5 bases). V was shortened by 3 bases and J by 7 bases, with 13 bases between the two germline ends. The CDR3 is 14 amino acids. Germline V CDR1 and CDR2: SGHTS, YDEGEE. The CDR3 sequence: CASSSGTRSEKLFF. DNA of the CDR3: TGTGCCAGCAGCTCCGGGACCAGGAGTGAAAAACTGTTTTTT.

Notes on this clonotype: This could be a read error, since a much larger clone is one nucleotide away. The chain joins TRBV27 to TRBJ1-5; D is undetermined. This CDR3 region has 15 residues. The V gene's germline CDR1 is MNHEY and CDR2 SMNVEV (reference sequence). V shed 10 bases and J shed 2 bases, with 18 bases lying between them. CDR3 nucleotide sequence: TGTGCCAACAGCCCCGGCCCGGGCGGCAATCAGCCCCAGCATTTT. Residues: CANSPGPGGNQPQHF.

This clonotype was detected ten times or more. V is TRBV28 and J is TRBJ2-3; no definite D call. Germline V lookup: CDR1 MDHEN, CDR2 SYDVKM. Trimming removed 6 bases at V and 0 bases at J, with 13 bases between. The CDR3 is made up of 15 amino acids. The CDR3 is CASSPRITSTDTQYF. The DNA for the CDR3 is TGTGCCAGCAGCCCCAGAATTACTAGCACAGATACGCAGTATTTT.

This clonotype was counted ten times or more. This chain uses TRBV13 with TRBJ2-2; D is perhaps TRBD1 (6 bases). The CDR3 consists of 15 residues. Trimming removed 5 bases at V and 0 bases at J, with 10 bases between. Germline CDR1 reads PRHDT; CDR2 reads FYEKMQ (reference sequence). CDR3 region: CASSGGGPNTGELFF. The CDR3 DNA is TGTGCCAGCAGCGGTGGGGGCCCGAACACCGGGGAGCTGTTTTTT. Based on the CDR3 plus reference TRBV13 and TRBJ2-2, the full variable domain is AAGVIQSPRHLIKEKRETATLKCYPIPRHDTVYWYQQGPGQDPQFLISFYEKMQSDKGSIPDRFSAQQFSDYHSELNMSSLELGDSALYFCASSGGGPNTGELFFGEGSRLTVL.

The gene calls are TRBV12-3 or TRBV12-4 and TRBJ2-3; D is unclear. The CDR3 is 13 amino acids. Trimming removed 2 bases from V and 6 bases from J, with 9 bases in between. The CDR3 nucleotides are TGTGCCAGCAGTTTACGGATCTACGATACGCAGTATTTT. Translated: CASSLRIYDTQYF.

This clonotype has a count of ten or more. The rearrangement links TRBV5-1 to TRBJ1-2; perhaps TRBD1 as D (5 bases). Germline values: CDR1 SGHRS, CDR2 YFSETQ. With 2 bases removed from V and 0 bases from J, the gap between germline ends came to 11 bases. The CDR3 sequence is 15 residues long. CDR3 region: CASSLETAANYGYTF. CDR3 nucleotides: TGCGCCAGCAGCTTAGAGACAGCAGCTAACTATGGCTACACCTTC.

This clonotype showed up many times. The chain recombines TRBV7-3 with TRBJ2-1; possible D gene TRBD1, 6 bases. There are 14 residues in the CDR3. The germline V gene has CDR1 SGHTA and CDR2 FQGTGA. The V gene lost 5 bases and the J gene lost 6 bases, with 14 bases spanning the gap. In nucleotides, the CDR3 is TGTGCCAGCAGCCCTGGGGCAGGGGCCAATGAGCAGTTCTTC. Protein sequence: CASSPGAGANEQFF.

The sample holds a few counts of this clonotype. J is TRBJ2-3 and V is TRBV4-2, with TRBD2 matching 9 bases. This CDR3 is built from 15 residues. V was clipped by 1 base and J by 6 bases; unmatched bases: 5. Germline V gene lookup returns CDR1 LGHNA and CDR2 YNFKEQ. The CDR3 nucleotides read TGTGCCAGCAGCCAAGGCGCGGGAGGGCTGGATACGCAGTATTTT. Its translation: CASSQGAGGLDTQYF.